This is a list of T cell receptor beta chains from one sample in a study of blood T cells in healthy people across ages. TCRdb reprocessed the 5' RACE reads with MiXCR, giving one entry per CDR3 protein. The table records roughly 730,000 distinct CDR3 sequences, 45% to 70% of them present only once. The sequencing input was blood. The receptor set was obtained from a middle-aged man in good health. The conserved cysteine and the conserved F or W are not part of the CDR3 here. Expanded clones are given a class, and other clones once, few, many or no size at all.

clone size,V gene,CDR3 protein
NA,TRBV29-1,SADSGNTIY
NA,TRBV9,ASSYFLDEQF
many,TRBV28,ASSLGEAF
few,TRBV20-1,SAPDIAGAAYNEQF
once,TRBV12-3/TRBV12-4,ASRGTSGNPDTQY
few,TRBV12-3/TRBV12-4,ASSLIGGETQY
few,TRBV7-2,ASSLNQGGTDTQY
NA,TRBV27,ASSLNRDSKRNTEAF
NA,TRBV18,ASSPRTGAGRVNTEAF
few,TRBV12-3/TRBV12-4,ASSLGQGIDTQY
NA,TRBV5-1,ASSLVPADNTGELF
NA,TRBV10-3,AITGTAISYNEQY
NA,TRBV7-2,ASSTRQLREKLF
few,TRBV9,ASSVAGFPSGINEQY
NA,TRBV7-3,ASSSGGSLDIQY
NA,TRBV7-3,ASSLGLAGRSFGTDTQY
few,TRBV27,ASISWTGIEAF
few,TRBV9,ASSPGQGEKLF
NA,TRBV5-1,ASSLDSGQSGANVLT
NA,TRBV29-1,SVEGGTVSSYNEQY
few,TRBV12-3/TRBV12-4,ASSFYRMGANVLT
few,TRBV7-2,ASSPTSGGGQETQY
NA,TRBV4-1,ASSQGRATGFSYNSPLH
NA,TRBV6-5,ASSYGGADYGYT
NA,TRBV7-6,ASSLAARGGTYNEQF
NA,TRBV20-1,SAKIAGYTQY
few,TRBV28,ASSFSGSEQY
few,TRBV12-3/TRBV12-4,ASSPSGTPSYEQY